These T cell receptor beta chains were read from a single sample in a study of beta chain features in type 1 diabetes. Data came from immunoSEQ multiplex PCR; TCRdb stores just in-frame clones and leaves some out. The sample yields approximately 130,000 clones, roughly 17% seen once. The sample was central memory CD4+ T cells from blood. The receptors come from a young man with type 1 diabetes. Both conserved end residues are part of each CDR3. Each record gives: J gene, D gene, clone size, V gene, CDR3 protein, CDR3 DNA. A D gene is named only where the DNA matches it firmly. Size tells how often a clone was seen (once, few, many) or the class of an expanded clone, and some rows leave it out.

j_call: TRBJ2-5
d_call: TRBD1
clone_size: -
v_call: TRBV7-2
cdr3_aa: CASSFGDRPKETQYF
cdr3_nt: TGTGCCAGCAGCTTCGGGGACAGGCCTAAAGAGACCCAGTACTTC

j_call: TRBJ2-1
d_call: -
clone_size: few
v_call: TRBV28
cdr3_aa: CASSSREYEQFF
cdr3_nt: TGTGCCAGCAGCTCAAGAGAGTATGAGCAGTTCTTC

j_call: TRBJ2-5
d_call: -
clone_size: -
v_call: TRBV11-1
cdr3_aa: CASSFGLSGGAQYF
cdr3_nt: TGTGCCAGCAGCTTTGGCTTAAGCGGAGGGGCCCAGTACTTC

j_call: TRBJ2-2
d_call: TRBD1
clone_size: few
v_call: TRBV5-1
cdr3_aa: CASSWEDREITGELFF
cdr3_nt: TGCGCCAGCAGCTGGGAGGACAGGGAAATCACCGGGGAGCTGTTTTTT

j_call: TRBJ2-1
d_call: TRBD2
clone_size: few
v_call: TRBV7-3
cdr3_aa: CASSLYTGTIGNEQFF
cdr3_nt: TGTGCCAGCAGCTTATACACCGGGACTATCGGAAATGAGCAGTTCTTC

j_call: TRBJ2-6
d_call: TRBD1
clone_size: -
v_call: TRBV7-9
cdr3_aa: CASSSPGQGSGANVLTF
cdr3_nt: TGTGCCAGCAGCTCCCCGGGACAGGGATCTGGGGCCAACGTCCTGACTTTC

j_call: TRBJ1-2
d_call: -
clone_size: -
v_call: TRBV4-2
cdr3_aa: CASSQEGGYGYTF
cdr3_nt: TGTGCCAGCAGCCAAGAAGGGGGCTATGGCTACACCTTC

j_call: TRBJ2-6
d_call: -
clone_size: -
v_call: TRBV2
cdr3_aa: CASRKDSRNVLTF
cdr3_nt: TGTGCCAGCCGAAAGGACAGTCGCAACGTCCTGACTTTC

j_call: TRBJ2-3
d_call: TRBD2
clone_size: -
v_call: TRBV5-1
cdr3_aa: CASSLVAGSITDTQYF
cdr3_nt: TGCGCCAGCAGCTTGGTAGCGGGTTCGATCACAGATACGCAGTATTTT

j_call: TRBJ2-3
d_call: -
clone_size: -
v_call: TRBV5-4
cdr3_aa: CASSSAGAHSTDTQYF
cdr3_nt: TGTGCCAGCAGCTCGGCGGGGGCACATAGCACAGATACGCAGTATTTT

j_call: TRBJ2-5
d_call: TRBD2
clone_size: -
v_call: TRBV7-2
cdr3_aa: CASSSSSGSWETQYF
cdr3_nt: TGTGCCAGCAGCTCCTCTAGCGGGAGCTGGGAGACCCAGTACTTC

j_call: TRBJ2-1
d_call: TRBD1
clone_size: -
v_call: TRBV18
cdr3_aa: CASSPIPGQSPKGPHNEQFF
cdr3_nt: TGTGCCAGCTCACCAATCCCGGGACAGTCCCCAAAGGGCCCTCACAATGAGCAGTTCTTC

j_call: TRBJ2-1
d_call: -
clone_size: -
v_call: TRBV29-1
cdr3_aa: CSVEGPGGGERNEQFF
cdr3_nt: TGCAGCGTTGAAGGCCCAGGAGGGGGGGAGAGAAATGAGCAGTTCTTC

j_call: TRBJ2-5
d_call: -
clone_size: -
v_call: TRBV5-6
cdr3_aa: CASSLVRVEETQYF
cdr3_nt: TGTGCCAGCAGCTTGGTACGGGTCGAAGAGACCCAGTACTTC

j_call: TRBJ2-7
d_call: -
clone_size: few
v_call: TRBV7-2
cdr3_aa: CASSLGAQGNEQYF
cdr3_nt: TGTGCCAGCAGCTTAGGTGCCCAGGGCAACGAGCAGTACTTC

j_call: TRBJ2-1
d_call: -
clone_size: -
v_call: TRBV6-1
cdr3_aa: CASSGGTAHLYNEQFF
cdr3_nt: TGTGCCAGCAGTGGGGGAACAGCGCACCTCTACAATGAGCAGTTCTTC

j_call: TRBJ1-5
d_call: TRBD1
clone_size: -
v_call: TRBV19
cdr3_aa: CASWGQYSNQPQHF
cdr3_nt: TGTGCCAGTTGGGGACAGTATAGCAATCAGCCCCAGCATTTT

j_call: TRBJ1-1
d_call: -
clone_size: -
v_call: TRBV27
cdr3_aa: CASSPLKGYTEAFF
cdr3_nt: TGTGCCAGCAGTCCACTCAAGGGATACACTGAAGCTTTCTTT

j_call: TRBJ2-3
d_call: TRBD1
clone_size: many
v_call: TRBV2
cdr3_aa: CASRMTGSTDTQYF
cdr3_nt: TGTGCCAGCAGGATGACAGGGAGCACAGATACGCAGTATTTT

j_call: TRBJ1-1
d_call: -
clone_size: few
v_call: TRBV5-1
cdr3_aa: CASSPTGGLNTEAFF
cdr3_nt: TGCGCCAGCAGCCCTACTGGGGGGCTGAACACTGAAGCTTTCTTT

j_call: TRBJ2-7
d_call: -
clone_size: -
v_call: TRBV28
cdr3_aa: CASSSLPGYEQYF
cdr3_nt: TGTGCCAGCAGTTCCCTCCCCGGCTACGAGCAGTACTTC

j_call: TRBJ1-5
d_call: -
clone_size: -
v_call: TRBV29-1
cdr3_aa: CSVGGDGQPQHF
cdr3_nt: TGCAGCGTTGGGGGGGACGGGCAGCCCCAGCATTTT

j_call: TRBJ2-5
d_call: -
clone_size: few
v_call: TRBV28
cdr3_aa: CASSRDPRETQYF
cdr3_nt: TGTGCCAGCAGTCGGGACCCCCGAGAGACCCAGTACTTC

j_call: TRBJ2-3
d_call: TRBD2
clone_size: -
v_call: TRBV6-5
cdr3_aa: CASSDRLAMSDTQYF
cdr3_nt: TGTGCCAGCAGCGACAGACTAGCAATGTCAGATACGCAGTATTTT

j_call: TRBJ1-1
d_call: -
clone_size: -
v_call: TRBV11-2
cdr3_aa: CASSLTTGIEAFF
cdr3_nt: TGTGCCAGCAGCTTGACCACAGGGATTGAAGCTTTCTTT

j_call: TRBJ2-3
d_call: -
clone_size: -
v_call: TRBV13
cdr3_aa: CASRRDLVSDTQYF
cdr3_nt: TGTGCCAGCCGCCGGGACTTAGTGTCAGATACGCAGTATTTT

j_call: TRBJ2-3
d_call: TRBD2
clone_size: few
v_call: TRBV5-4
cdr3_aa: CASSFPSGRATTDTQYF
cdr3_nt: TGTGCCAGCAGCTTTCCTAGCGGGAGGGCCACGACAGATACGCAGTATTTT

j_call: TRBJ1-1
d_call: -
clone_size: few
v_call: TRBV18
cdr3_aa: CASSLGADEAFF
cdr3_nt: TGTGCCAGCTCCCTCGGGGCGGATGAAGCTTTCTTT

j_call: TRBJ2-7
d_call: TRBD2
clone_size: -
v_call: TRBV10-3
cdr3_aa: CAISSPRGLAGAGEQYF
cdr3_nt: TGTGCCATCAGCTCGCCAAGGGGACTAGCGGGAGCCGGCGAGCAGTACTTC

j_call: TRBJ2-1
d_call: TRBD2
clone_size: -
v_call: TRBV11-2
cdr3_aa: CASSLNSGSSYNEQFF
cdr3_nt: TGTGCCAGCAGCTTGAACAGCGGGAGCTCCTACAATGAGCAGTTCTTC

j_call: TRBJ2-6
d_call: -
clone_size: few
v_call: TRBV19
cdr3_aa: CASKYGPSGANVLTF
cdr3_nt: TGTGCCAGTAAATATGGTCCCTCTGGGGCCAACGTCCTGACTTTC

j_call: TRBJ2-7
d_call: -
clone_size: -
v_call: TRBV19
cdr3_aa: CASSIDPWAYEQYF
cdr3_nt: TGTGCCAGTAGTATTGACCCTTGGGCCTACGAGCAGTACTTC

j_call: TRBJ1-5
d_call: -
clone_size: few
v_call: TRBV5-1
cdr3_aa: CASSFGTDQRQPQHF
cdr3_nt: TGCGCCAGCAGCTTCGGGACCGACCAACGGCAGCCCCAGCATTTT

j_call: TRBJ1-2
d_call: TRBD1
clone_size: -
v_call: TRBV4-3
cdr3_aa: CASSQGTGTGMLNYGYTF
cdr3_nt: TGCGCCAGCAGCCAAGGGACCGGGACAGGGATGCTTAACTATGGCTACACCTTC

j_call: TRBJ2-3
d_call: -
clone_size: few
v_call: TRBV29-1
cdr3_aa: CSVDGGTDTQYF
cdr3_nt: TGCAGCGTTGATGGGGGCACAGATACGCAGTATTTT

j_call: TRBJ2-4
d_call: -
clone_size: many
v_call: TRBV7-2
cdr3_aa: CASSPVDRKNIQYF
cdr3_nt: TGTGCCAGCAGCCCCGTAGACAGGAAAAACATTCAGTACTTC